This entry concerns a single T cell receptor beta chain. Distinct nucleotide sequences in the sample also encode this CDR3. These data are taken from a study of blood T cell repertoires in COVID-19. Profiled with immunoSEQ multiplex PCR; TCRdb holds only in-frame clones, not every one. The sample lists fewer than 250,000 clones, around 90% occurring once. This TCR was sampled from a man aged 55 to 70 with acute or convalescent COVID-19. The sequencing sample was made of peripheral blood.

The CDR3 is CASSPGTGRQYF. The CDR3 bases are TGTGCCAGTAGTCCAGGGACAGGAAGGCAGTACTTC. This rearrangement joins TRBV19 to TRBJ2-7; 8 bases match TRBD1. The CDR3 is made up of 12 amino acids. With 5 bases clipped from V and 9 bases from J, the junction kept 6 bases outside the gene matches. The germline gives CDR1 LNHDA, CDR2 SQIVND (reference sequence). The full variable domain, in which reference TRBV19 and TRBJ2-7 provide the parts outside the CDR3, is DGGITQSPKYLFRKEGQNVTLSCEQNLNHDAMYWYRQDPGQGLRLIYYSQIVNDFQKGDIAEGYSVSREKKESFPLTVTSAQKNPTAFYLCASSPGTGRQYFGPGTRLTVT.